This TCR beta chain was sequenced for a study of T cell changes during pregnancy in multiple sclerosis. CDR3 length equals 14 residues. V was cut by 2 bases and J by 8 bases, with 11 bases left in between. Looked up from germline, CDR1 is SGHNT and CDR2 is YYREEE (reference sequence). Repertoires were generated with immunoSEQ multiplex PCR, while TCRdb's copy carries only in-frame clones and drops some. The sample lists tens of thousands of clones; 85% to 95% were seen once. The source of this sequence is a female donor with multiple sclerosis, enrolled in a pregnancy study. The sample was CD8+ T cells from peripheral blood mononuclear cells, taken in the third trimester of pregnancy. The V and J genes are TRBV5-4 and TRBJ1-6, with D hard to call. In DNA, the CDR3 is TGTGCCAGCAGCTTTATCGGGGAAGATTCACCCCTCCACTTT. It encodes CASSFIGEDSPLHF.